Listed below are T cell receptor beta chains from one sample, sequenced in a study of blood T cells in healthy people across ages. TCRdb re-analysed the 5' RACE reads in MiXCR, keeping a single row per CDR3 protein. The data show around 870,000 distinct CDR3 sequences, about 30% seen once. The sequencing sample was made of blood. All receptors come from a woman of 80 years or more in good health. CDR3s include the opening cysteine and the closing phenylalanine or tryptophan. Each record gives: D gene, clone size, V gene, J gene, CDR3 protein, CDR3 DNA. D genes are given only for firm matches. Some rows have no size entry. The others give once, few or many, or a class for an expanded clone.

D: -
size: many
V: TRBV5-1
J: TRBJ2-1
CDR3: CASSSAGGSYNEQFF
DNA: TGTGCCAGCAGTTCAGCCGGGGGCTCCTACAATGAGCAGTTCTTC

D: TRBD1
size: once
V: TRBV6-5
J: TRBJ2-1
CDR3: CASSYDRVVNEQFF
DNA: TGTGCCAGCAGTTACGACAGGGTGGTCAATGAGCAGTTCTTC

D: TRBD1
size: -
V: TRBV6-2/TRBV6-3
J: TRBJ1-1
CDR3: CASSYPGQGLTTEAFF
DNA: TGTGCCAGCAGTTACCCGGGACAGGGGCTGACCACTGAAGCTTTCTTT

D: -
size: few
V: TRBV7-2
J: TRBJ1-5
CDR3: CASSFKGDQPQHF
DNA: TGTGCCAGCAGCTTCAAGGGAGATCAGCCCCAGCATTTT

D: -
size: -
V: TRBV14
J: TRBJ2-1
CDR3: CASSQGVPGNNEQFF
DNA: TGTGCCAGCAGCCAAGGGGTCCCTGGGAACAATGAGCAGTTCTTC

D: -
size: many
V: TRBV15
J: TRBJ2-3
CDR3: CATSKTLPPTDTQYF
DNA: TGTGCCACCAGCAAGACCTTACCCCCCACAGATACGCAGTATTTT

D: -
size: many
V: TRBV6-2/TRBV6-3
J: TRBJ2-6
CDR3: CASTAGASGANVLTF
DNA: TGTGCCAGCACCGCGGGGGCCTCTGGGGCCAACGTCCTGACTTTC

D: TRBD1
size: -
V: TRBV7-9
J: TRBJ1-6
CDR3: CASKEVGTGVSPLHF
DNA: TGTGCCAGCAAAGAAGTTGGGACAGGGGTGTCACCCCTCCACTTT

D: TRBD1
size: -
V: TRBV20-1
J: TRBJ1-2
CDR3: CSAPQRQGQGYGYTF
DNA: TGCAGTGCCCCCCAAAGACAGGGCCAGGGCTATGGCTACACCTTC

D: -
size: -
V: TRBV2
J: TRBJ2-2
CDR3: CASSEGLVAGELFF
DNA: TGTGCCAGCAGTGAAGGACTAGTAGCCGGGGAGCTGTTTTTT

D: -
size: many
V: TRBV12-3/TRBV12-4
J: TRBJ2-4
CDR3: CASSPGTIQYF
DNA: TGTGCCAGCAGTCCGGGAACCATTCAGTACTTC

D: TRBD1
size: -
V: TRBV6-1
J: TRBJ1-6
CDR3: CASKGAINSPLHF
DNA: TGTGCCAGCAAGGGGGCCATAAATTCACCCCTCCACTTT

D: -
size: -
V: TRBV13
J: TRBJ2-1
CDR3: CASSLLSYEQFF
DNA: TGTGCCAGCAGCTTACTGTCCTATGAGCAGTTCTTC